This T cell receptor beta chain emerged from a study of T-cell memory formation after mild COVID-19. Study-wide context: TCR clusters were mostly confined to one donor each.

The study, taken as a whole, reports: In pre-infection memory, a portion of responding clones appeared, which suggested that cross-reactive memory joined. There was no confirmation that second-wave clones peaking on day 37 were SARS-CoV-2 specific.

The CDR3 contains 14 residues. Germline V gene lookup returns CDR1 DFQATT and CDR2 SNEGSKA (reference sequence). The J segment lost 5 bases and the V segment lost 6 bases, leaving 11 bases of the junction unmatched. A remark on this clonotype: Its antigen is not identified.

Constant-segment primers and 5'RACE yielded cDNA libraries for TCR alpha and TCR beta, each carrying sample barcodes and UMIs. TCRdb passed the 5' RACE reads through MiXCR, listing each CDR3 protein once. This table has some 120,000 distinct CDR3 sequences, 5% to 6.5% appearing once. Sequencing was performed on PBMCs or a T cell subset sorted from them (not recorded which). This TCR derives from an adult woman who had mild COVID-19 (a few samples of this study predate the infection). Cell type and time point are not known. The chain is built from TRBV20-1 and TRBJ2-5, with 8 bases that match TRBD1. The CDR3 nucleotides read TGCAGTGCCCCAGCAACAGGGGGGTTGGAGACCCAGTACTTC. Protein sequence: CSAPATGGLETQYF.